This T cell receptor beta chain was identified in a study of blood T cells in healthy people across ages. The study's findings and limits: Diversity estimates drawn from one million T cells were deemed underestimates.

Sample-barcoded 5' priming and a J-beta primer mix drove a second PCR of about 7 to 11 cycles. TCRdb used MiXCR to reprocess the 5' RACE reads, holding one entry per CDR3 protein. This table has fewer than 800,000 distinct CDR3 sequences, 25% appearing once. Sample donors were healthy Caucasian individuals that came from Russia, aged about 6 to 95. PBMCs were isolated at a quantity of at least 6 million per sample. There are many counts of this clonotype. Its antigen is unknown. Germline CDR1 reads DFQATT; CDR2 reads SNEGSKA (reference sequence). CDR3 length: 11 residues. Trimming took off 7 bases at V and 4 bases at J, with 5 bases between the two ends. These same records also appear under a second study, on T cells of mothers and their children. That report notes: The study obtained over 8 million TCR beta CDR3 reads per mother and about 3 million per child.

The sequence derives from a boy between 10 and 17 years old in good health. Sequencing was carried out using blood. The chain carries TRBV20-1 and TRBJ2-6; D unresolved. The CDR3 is CSVKGANVLTF. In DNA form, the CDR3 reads TGCAGTGTTAAAGGGGCCAACGTCCTGACTTTC.